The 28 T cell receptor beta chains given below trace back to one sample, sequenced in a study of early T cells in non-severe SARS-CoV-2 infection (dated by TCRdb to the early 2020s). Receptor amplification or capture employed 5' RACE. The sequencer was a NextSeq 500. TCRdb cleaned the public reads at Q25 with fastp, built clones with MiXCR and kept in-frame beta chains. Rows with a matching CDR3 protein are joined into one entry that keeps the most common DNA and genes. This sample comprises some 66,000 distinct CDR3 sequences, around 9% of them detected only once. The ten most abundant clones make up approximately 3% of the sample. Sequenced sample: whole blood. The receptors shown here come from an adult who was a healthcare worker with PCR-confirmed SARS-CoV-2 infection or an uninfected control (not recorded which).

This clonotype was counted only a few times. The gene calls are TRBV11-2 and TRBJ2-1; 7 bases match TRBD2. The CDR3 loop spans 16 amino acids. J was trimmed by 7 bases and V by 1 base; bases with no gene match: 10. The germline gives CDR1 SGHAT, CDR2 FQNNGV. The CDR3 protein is CASSLVQRGERNEQFF. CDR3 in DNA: TGTGCCAGCAGCTTAGTCCAGCGGGGAGAAAGAAATGAGCAGTTCTTC.

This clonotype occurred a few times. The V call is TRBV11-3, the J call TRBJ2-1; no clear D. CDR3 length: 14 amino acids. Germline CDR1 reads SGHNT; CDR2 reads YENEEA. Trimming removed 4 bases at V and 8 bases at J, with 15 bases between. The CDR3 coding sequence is TGTGCCAGCAGCTCCCGACTGGGCAGCGATGAGCAGTTCTTC. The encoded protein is CASSSRLGSDEQFF.

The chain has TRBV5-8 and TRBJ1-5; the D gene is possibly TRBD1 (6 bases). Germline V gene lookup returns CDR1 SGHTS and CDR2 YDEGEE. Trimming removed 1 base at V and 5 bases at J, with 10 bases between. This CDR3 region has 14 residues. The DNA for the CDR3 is TGTGCCAGCAGCTTGTACAGGGTGGATCAGCCCCAGCATTTT. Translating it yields CASSLYRVDQPQHF.

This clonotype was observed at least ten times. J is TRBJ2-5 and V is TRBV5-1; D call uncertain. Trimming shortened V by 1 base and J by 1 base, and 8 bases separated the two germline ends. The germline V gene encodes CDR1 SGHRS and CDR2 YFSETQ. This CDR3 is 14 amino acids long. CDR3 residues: CASSLYGTQETQYF. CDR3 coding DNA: TGCGCCAGCAGCTTGTATGGAACCCAAGAGACCCAGTACTTC.

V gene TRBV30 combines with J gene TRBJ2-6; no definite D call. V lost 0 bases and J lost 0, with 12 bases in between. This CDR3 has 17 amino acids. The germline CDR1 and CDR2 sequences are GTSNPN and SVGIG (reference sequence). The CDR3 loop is CAWSVRAESSGANVLTF. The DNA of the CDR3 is TGTGCCTGGAGTGTACGGGCGGAGAGCTCTGGGGCCAACGTCCTGACTTTC.

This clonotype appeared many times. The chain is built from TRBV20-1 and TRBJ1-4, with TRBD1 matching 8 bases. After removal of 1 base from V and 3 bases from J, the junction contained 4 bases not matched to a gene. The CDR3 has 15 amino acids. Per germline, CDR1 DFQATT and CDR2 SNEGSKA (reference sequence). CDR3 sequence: CSARVDRVANEKLFF. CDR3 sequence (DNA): TGCAGTGCTAGAGTGGACAGGGTGGCTAATGAAAAACTGTTTTTT.

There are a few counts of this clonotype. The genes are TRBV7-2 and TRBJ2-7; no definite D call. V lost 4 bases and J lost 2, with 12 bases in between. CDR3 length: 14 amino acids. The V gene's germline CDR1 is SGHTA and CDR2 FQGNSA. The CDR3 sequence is CASSSTVPPYEQYF. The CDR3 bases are TGTGCCAGCAGCTCCACGGTACCTCCCTACGAGCAGTACTTC.

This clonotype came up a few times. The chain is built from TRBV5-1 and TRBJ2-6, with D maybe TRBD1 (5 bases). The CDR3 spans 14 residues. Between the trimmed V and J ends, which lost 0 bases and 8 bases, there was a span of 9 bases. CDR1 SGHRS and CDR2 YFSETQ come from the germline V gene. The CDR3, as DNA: TGCGCCAGCAGCTTGGAGGGGATGACCAACGTCCTGACTTTC. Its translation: CASSLEGMTNVLTF.

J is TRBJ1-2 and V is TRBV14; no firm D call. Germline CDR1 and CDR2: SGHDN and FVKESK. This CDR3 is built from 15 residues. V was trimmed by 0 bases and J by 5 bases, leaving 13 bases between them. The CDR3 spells CASSQDTGRFYGYTF. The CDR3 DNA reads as TGTGCCAGCAGCCAAGATACCGGCAGATTTTATGGCTACACCTTC.

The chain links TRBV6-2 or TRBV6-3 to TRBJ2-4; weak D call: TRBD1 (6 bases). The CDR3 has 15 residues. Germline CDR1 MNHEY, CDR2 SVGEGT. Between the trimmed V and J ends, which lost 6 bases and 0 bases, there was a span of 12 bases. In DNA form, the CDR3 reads TGTGCCAGCAGCCGATTAGGGGGAGCCAAAAACATTCAGTACTTC. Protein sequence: CASSRLGGAKNIQYF.

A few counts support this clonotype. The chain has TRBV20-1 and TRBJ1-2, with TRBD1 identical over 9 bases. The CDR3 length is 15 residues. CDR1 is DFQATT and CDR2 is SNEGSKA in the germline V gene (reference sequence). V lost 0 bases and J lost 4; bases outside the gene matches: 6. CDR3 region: CSARDGTGGGYGYTF. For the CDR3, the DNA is TGCAGTGCTAGAGACGGAACAGGGGGCGGCTATGGCTACACCTTC.

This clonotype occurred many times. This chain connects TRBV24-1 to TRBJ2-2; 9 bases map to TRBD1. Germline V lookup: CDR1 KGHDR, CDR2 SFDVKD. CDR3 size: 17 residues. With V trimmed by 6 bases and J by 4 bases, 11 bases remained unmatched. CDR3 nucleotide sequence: TGTGCCACCAGTCATAGTCGGGACAGGGTTGTCACCGGGGAGCTGTTTTTT. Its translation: CATSHSRDRVVTGELFF.

The chain's CDR3 is CSVGGTTAFTDTQYF. The CDR3 nucleotides read TGCAGCGTTGGGGGGACCACCGCCTTCACAGATACGCAGTATTTT. This chain uses TRBV29-1 with TRBJ2-3, with D tentatively TRBD1 or TRBD2 (5 bases each). The CDR3 is 15 amino acids. V lost 4 bases to trimming and J lost 2 bases, with 16 bases between them. The germline V gene has CDR1 SQVTM and CDR2 ANQGSEA.

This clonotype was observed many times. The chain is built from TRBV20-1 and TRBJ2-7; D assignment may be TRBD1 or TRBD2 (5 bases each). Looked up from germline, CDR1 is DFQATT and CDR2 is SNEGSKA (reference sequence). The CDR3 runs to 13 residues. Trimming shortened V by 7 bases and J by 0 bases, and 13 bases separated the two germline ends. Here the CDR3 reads CSVEGDGSYEQYF. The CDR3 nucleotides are TGCAGTGTGGAAGGGGACGGCTCCTACGAGCAGTACTTC.

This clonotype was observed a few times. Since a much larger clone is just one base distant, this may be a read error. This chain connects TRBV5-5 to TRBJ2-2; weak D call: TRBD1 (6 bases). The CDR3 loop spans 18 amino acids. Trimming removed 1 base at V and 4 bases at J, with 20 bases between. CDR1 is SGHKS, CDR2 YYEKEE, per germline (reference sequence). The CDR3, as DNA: TGTGCCAGCAGCTTGTTCCGGGACAAGGGGCGCGGCACCGGGGAGCTGTTTTTT. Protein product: CASSLFRDKGRGTGELFF.

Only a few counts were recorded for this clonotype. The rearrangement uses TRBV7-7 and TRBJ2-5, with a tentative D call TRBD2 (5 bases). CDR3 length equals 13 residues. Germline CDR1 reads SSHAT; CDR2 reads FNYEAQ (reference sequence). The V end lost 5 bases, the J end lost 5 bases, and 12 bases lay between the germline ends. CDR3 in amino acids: CASSPQPGETQYF. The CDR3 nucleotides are TGTGCCAGCAGCCCCCAGCCGGGGGAGACCCAGTACTTC.

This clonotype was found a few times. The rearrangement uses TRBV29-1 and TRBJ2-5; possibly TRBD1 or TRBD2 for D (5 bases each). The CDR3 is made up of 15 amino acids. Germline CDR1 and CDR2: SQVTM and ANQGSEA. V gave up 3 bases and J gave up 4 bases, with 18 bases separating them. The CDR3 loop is CSVDLGFFGGETQYF. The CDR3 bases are TGCAGCGTTGATCTAGGGTTCTTTGGGGGAGAGACCCAGTACTTC.

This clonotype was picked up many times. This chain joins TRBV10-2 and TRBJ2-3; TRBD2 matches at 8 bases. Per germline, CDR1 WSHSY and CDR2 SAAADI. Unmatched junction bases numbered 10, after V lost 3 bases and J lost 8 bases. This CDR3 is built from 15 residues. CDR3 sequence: CASSEKRERGGTQYF. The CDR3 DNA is TGCGCCAGCAGTGAAAAGCGGGAGAGGGGTGGTACGCAGTATTTT.

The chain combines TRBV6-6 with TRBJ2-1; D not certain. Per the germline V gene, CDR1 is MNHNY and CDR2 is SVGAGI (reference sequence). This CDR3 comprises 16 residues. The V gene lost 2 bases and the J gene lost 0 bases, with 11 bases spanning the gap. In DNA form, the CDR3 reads TGTGCCAGCAGTTACGGACCGGTGAGCTCCTACAATGAGCAGTTCTTC. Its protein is CASSYGPVSSYNEQFF.

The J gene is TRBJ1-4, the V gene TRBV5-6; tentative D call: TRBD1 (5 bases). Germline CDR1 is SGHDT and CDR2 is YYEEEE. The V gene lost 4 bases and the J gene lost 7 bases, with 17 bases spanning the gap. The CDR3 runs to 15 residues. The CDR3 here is CASSPTRRRGEKLFF. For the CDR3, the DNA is TGTGCCAGCAGCCCTACACGGAGGAGGGGTGAAAAACTGTTTTTT.

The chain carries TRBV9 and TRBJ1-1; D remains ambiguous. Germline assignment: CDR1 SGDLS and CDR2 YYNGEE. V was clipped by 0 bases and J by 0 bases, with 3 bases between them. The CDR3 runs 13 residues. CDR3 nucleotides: TGTGCCAGCAGCGTAGCCATGAACACTGAAGCTTTCTTT. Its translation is CASSVAMNTEAFF. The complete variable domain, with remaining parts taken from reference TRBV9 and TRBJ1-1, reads DSGVTQTPKHLITATGQRVTLRCSPRSGDLSVYWYQQSLDQGLQFLIQYYNGEERAKGNILERFSAQQFPDLHSELNLSSLELGDSALYFCASSVAMNTEAFFGQGTRLTVV.

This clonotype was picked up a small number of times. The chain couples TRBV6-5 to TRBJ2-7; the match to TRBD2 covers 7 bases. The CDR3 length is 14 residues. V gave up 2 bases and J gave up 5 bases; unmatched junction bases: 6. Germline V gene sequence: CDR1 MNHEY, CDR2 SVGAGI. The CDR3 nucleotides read TGTGCCAGCAGTTACCCGGGGAGGGTCCACGAGCAGTACTTC. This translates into CASSYPGRVHEQYF.

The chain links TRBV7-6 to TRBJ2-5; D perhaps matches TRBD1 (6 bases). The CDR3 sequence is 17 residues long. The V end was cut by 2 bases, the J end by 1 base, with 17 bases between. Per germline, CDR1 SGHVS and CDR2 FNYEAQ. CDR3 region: CASSLYAFSGVQETQYF. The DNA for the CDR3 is TGTGCCAGCAGCTTATATGCGTTTTCAGGGGTCCAAGAGACCCAGTACTTC.

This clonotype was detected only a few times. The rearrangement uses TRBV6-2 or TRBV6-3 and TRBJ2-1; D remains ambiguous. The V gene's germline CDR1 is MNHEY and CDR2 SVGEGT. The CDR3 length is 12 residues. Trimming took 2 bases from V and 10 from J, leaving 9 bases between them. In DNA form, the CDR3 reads TGTGCCAGCAGTTACCACCCTCTGGAGCAGTTCTTC. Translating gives CASSYHPLEQFF.

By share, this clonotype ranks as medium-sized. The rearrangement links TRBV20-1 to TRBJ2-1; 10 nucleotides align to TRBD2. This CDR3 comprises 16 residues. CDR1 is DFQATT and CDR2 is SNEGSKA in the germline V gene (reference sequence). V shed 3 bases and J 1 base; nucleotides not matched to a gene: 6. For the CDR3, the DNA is TGCAGTGCTAGCCGGTCTAGCGGGAGATCCTACAATGAGCAGTTCTTC. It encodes CSASRSSGRSYNEQFF.

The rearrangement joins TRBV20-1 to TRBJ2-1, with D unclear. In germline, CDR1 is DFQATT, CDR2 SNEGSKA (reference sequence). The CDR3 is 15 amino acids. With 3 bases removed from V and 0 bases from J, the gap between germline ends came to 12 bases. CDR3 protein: CSASPGQISYNEQFF. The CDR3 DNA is TGCAGTGCTAGCCCCGGGCAGATCTCCTACAATGAGCAGTTCTTC.

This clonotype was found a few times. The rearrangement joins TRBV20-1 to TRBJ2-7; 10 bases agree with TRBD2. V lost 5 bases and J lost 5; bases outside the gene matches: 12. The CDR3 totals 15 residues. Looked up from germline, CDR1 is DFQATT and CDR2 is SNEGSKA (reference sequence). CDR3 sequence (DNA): TGCAGTGCTGCCTCAAGCGGGAGGGCCAGAAACGAGCAGTACTTC. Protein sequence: CSAASSGRARNEQYF.

The CDR3 region is CASSELAGGSNTGELFF. The CDR3 DNA reads TGTGCCAGCAGTGAACTAGCGGGAGGGTCTAACACCGGGGAGCTGTTTTTT. This sequence joins TRBV12-3 or TRBV12-4 and TRBJ2-2; 13 bases map to TRBD2. This CDR3 contains 17 residues. V lost 5 bases and J lost 2; bases outside the gene matches: 5.